This T cell receptor beta chain was captured by sequencing in a study of CD8 T cells in ankylosing spondylitis. Remarks on this clonotype: Its antigen remains unknown.

Library preparation for TCR beta used quantitative 5'-RACE with molecular barcodes. TCRdb reprocessed the 5' RACE reads with MiXCR, giving one entry per CDR3 protein. The sample carries more than 250,000 distinct CDR3 sequences, roughly 11% recorded once. The CDR3 runs to 14 residues. With 5 bases removed from V and 3 bases from J, the gap between germline ends came to 14 bases. Germline assignment: CDR1 SGHTA and CDR2 FQGNSA. The study, taken as a whole, reports: Reported data indicate significant enrichment of disease-linked clones within matched ankylosing spondylitis synovial fluid. A TCR beta motif made of fewer than ten highly homologous variants seemed typical of ankylosing spondylitis blood. Certain motif variants had earlier appeared in reactive arthritis synovial fluid and blood.

The specimen was blood, either unsorted or a sorted T cell fraction (not recorded which). This sequence joins TRBV7-2 and TRBJ2-7, with D possibly called TRBD1 or TRBD2 (5 bases each). The TCR sequence derives from a female donor with ankylosing spondylitis or in good health (not recorded which). Written as DNA, the CDR3 is TGTGCCAGCAGCCCTAACCGGGGCCACTACGAGCAGTACTTC. Its protein is CASSPNRGHYEQYF.